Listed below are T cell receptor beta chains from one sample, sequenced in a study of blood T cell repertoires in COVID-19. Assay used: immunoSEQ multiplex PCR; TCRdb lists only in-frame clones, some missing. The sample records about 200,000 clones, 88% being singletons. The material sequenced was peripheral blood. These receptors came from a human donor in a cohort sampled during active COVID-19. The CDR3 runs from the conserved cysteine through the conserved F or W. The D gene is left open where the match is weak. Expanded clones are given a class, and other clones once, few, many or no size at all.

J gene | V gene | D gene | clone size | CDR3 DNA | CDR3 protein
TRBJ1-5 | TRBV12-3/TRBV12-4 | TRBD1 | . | TGTGCCAGCAGGGGGACAGGGGGCCAGCCCCAGCATTTT | CASRGTGGQPQHF
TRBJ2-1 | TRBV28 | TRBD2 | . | TGTGCCAGCAGTGCCGCGGGGGGACTAGCAAGGTATAATGAGCAGTTCTTC | CASSAAGGLARYNEQFF
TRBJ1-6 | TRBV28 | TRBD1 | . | TGTGCCAGCAGTTCCCCCGTGAACAGGGGGCGATTTGATTCACCCCTCCACTTT | CASSSPVNRGRFDSPLHF
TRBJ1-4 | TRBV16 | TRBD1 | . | TGTGCCAGCAGCGGGGACAGGTTCGACGAAAAACTGTTTTTT | CASSGDRFDEKLFF
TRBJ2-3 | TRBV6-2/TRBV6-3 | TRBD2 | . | TGTGCCAGCAGTTACTCGGCGGGGGGGAGCACAGATACGCAGTATTTT | CASSYSAGGSTDTQYF
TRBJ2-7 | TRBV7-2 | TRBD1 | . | TGTGCCAGCAGCCCGCAGGGGGCCTCCTACGAGCAGTACTTC | CASSPQGASYEQYF
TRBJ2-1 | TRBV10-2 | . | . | TGCGCCAGCAGACCGGGACTTTCCCATGAGCAGTTCTTC | CASRPGLSHEQFF
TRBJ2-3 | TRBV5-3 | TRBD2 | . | TGTGCCAGAAGCTTGTCGGGGACTAGCGGGAGGGCCTTGGTCACAGATACGCAGTATTTT | CARSLSGTSGRALVTDTQYF
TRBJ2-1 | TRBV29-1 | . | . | TGCAGCGTTGAAGATGCCACTTACAATGAGCAGTTCTTC | CSVEDATYNEQFF
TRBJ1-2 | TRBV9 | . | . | TGTGCCAGCAGCGGACACGACGTTAACTATGGCTACACCTTC | CASSGHDVNYGYTF
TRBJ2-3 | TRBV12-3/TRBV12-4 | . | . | TGTGCCAGCAGTTTGTCCGGGGCAGATACGCAGTATTTT | CASSLSGADTQYF
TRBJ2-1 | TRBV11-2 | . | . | TGTGCCAGCAGCTTAGGTAGTTACAATGAGCAGTTCTTC | CASSLGSYNEQFF
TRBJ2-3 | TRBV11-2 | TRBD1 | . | TGTGCCAGCAGGCAGGGGGTGGATACGCAGTATTTT | CASRQGVDTQYF
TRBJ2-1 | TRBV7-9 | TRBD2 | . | TGTGCCAGCAGCTTACCGGGACTAGCGGGGGTGAACGAGCAGTTCTTC | CASSLPGLAGVNEQFF
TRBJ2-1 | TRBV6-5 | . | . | TGTGCCAGCAGGCCGTCCAGCGCCTCCTACAATGAGCAGTTCTTC | CASRPSSASYNEQFF
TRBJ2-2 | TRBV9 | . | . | TGTGCCAGCAGCGTAGCTACGGGTAATAAAGGCGGGGAGCTGTTTTTT | CASSVATGNKGGELFF
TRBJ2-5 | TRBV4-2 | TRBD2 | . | TGTGCCAGCAGCCCCGTTCGGGGACTAGCGGGTCAAGAGACCCAGTACTTC | CASSPVRGLAGQETQYF
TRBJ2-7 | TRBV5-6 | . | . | TGTGCCAGCAGCTTGGTGGGAAGCGGCTACGAGCAGTACTTC | CASSLVGSGYEQYF
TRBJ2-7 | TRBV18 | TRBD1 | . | TGTGCCAGCTCACCATCCCGGGACAGGGGTCACGAGCAGTACTTC | CASSPSRDRGHEQYF
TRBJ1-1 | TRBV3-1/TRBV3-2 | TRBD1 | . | TGTGCCAGCAGGCGAACAGGGGGCTACGCTGAAGCTTTCTTT | CASRRTGGYAEAFF
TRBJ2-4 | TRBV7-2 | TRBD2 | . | TGTGCCAGCAGCTGGCTAGCGGGACTAGCCAAAAACATTCAGTACTTC | CASSWLAGLAKNIQYF
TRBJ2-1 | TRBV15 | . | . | TGTGCCACCAGCAGAGTTTCCAACGGGGGCGGGAGTAGGAATGAGCAGTTCTTC | CATSRVSNGGGSRNEQFF
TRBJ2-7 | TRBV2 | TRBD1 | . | TGTGCCAGCAGTATACAGGGGAGCTCCTACGAGCAGTACTTC | CASSIQGSSYEQYF
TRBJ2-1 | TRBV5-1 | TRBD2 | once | TGCGCCAGCAGCTTGGGACTAGCGGGATTGTACAATGAGCAGTTCTTC | CASSLGLAGLYNEQFF
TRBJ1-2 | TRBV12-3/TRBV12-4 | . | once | TGTGCCAGCAGTCTACATAGGGGAAGCTACACCTTC | CASSLHRGSYTF